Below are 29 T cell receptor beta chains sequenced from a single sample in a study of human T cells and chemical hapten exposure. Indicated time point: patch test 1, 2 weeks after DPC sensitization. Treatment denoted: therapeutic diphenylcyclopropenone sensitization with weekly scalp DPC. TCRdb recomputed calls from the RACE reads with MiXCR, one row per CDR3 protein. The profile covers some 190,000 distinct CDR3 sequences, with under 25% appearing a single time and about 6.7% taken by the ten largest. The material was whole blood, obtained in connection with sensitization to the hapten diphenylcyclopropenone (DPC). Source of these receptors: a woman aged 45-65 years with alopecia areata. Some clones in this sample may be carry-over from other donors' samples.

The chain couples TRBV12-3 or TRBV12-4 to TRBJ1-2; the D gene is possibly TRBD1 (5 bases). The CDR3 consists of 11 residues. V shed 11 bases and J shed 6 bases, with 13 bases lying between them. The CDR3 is CAPPQGHGYTF. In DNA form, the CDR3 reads TGTGCCCCGCCCCAGGGTCATGGCTACACCTTC.

As DNA, the CDR3 is TGTGCCATCAGTGAGATTTGGGAGACAGATTTTAACTATGGCTACACCTTC. Its translation: CAISEIWETDFNYGYTF. The gene calls are TRBV10-3 and TRBJ1-2, with D maybe TRBD1 (5 bases). V lost 2 bases, J lost 1 base, and 17 bases lay in between. Germline V gives CDR1 ENHRY, CDR2 SYGVKD. This CDR3 has 17 amino acids.

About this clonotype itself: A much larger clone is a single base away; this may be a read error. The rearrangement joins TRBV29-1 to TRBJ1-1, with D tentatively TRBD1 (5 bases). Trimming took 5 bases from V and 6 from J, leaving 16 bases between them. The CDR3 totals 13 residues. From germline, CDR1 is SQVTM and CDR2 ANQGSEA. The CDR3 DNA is TGCAGCGTTCGCAGGGTAGGAAACCCTGAAGCTTTCTTT. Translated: CSVRRVGNPEAFF.

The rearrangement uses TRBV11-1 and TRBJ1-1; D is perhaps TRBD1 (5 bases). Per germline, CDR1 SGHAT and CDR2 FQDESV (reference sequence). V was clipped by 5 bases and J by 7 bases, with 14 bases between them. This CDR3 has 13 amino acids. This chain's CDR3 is CASSHGTAYEAFF. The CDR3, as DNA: TGTGCCAGCAGCCACGGGACCGCCTATGAAGCTTTCTTT.

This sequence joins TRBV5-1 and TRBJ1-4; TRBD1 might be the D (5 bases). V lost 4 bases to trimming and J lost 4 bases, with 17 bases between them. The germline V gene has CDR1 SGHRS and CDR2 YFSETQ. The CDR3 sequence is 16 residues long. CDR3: CASSLETGTGNEKLFF. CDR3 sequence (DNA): TGCGCCAGCAGCCTCGAAACCGGGACGGGTAATGAAAAACTGTTTTTT. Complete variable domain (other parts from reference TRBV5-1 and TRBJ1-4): KAGVTQTPRYLIKTRGQQVTLSCSPISGHRSVSWYQQTPGQGLQFLFEYFSETQRNKGNFPGRFSGRQFSNSRSEMNVSTLELGDSALYLCASSLETGTGNEKLFFGSGTQLSVL.

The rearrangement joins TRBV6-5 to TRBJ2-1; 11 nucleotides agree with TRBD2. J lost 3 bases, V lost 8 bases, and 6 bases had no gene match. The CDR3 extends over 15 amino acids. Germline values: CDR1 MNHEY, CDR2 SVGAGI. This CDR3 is CASGLAGGIYNEQFF. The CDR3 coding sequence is TGTGCCAGCGGACTAGCGGGCGGAATCTACAATGAGCAGTTCTTC.

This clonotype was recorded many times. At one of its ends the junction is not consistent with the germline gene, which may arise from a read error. The CDR3 DNA reads TGTGCCAGCACTGGACTAGCGGGAGGCACCGATACGCAGTATTTT. Translating gives CASTGLAGGTDTQYF. The rearrangement uses TRBV2 and TRBJ2-3; TRBD2 matches 14 bases. This CDR3 has 15 residues. Per the germline V gene, CDR1 is SNHLY and CDR2 is FYNNEI.

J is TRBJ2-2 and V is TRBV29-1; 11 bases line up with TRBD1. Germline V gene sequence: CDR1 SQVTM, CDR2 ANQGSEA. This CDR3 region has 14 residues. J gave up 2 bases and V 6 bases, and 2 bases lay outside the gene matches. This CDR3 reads CSVRTGGNTGELFF. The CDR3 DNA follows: TGCAGCGTCCGGACAGGGGGCAACACCGGGGAGCTGTTTTTT.

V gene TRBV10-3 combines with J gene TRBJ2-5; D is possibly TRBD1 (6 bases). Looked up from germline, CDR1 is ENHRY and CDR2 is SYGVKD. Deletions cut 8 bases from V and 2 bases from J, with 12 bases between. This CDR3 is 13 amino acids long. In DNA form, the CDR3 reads TGTGCCATCGGTGGGGGCGGTCAAGAGACCCAGTACTTC. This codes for CAIGGGGQETQYF.

The CDR3 sequence: CASSQGGPQHF. CDR3 bases: TGTGCCAGCAGCCAAGGAGGTCCCCAGCATTTT. The chain is built from TRBV3-1 and TRBJ1-5, with D unresolved. The germline V and J ends were trimmed by 1 base and 10 bases, with 5 bases remaining between them. From germline, CDR1 is LGHDT and CDR2 YNNKEL (reference sequence). CDR3 length equals 11 residues.

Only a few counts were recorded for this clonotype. The chain's CDR3 is CSAYGQGGWHTEAFF. The CDR3 DNA reads TGCAGTGCCTACGGACAGGGAGGGTGGCACACTGAAGCTTTCTTT. This rearrangement joins TRBV20-1 to TRBJ1-1; 8 bases are shared with TRBD1. Germline lookup yields CDR1 DFQATT and CDR2 SNEGSKA (reference sequence). J gave up 3 bases and V 6 bases, and 12 bases lay outside the gene matches. CDR3 length: 15 amino acids.

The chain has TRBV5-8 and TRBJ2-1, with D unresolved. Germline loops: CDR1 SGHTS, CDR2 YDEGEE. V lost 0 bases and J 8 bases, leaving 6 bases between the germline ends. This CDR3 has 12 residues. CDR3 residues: CASSLVIDEQFF. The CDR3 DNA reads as TGTGCCAGCAGCTTGGTTATTGATGAGCAGTTCTTC.

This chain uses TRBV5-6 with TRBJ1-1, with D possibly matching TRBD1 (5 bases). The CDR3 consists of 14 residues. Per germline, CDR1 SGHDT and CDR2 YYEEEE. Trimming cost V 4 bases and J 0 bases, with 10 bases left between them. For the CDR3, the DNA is TGTGCCAGCAGCCGGGGACGGATGAACACTGAAGCTTTCTTT. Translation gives CASSRGRMNTEAFF.

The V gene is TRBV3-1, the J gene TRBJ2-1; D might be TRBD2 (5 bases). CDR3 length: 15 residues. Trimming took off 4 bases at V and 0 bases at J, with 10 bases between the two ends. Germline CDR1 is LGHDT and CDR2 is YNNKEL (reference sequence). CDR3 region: CASSPDGISYNEQFF. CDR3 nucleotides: TGTGCCAGCAGCCCGGACGGGATCTCCTACAATGAGCAGTTCTTC.

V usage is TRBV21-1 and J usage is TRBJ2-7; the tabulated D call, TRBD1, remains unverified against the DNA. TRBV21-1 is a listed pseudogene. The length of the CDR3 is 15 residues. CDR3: CAGGAQPTTLYEQYF. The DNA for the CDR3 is TGTGCCGGGGGGGCTCAACCCACAACTCTCTACGAGCAGTACTTC.

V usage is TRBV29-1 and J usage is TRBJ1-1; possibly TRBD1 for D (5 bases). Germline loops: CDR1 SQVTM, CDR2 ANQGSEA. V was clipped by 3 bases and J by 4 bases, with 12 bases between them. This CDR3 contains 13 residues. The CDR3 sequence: CSVDGGSLTEAFF. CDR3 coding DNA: TGCAGCGTTGACGGGGGATCTCTCACTGAAGCTTTCTTT.

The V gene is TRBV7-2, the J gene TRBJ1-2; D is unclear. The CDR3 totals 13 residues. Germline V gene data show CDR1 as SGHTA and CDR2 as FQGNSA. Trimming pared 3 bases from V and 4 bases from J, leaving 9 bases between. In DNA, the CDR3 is TGTGCCAGCAGCTTTGAGCAGCTCTATGGCTACACCTTC. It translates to CASSFEQLYGYTF. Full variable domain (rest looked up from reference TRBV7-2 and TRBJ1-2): GAGVSQSPSNKVTEKGKDVELRCDPISGHTALYWYRQSLGQGLEFLIYFQGNSAPDKSGLPSDRFSAERTGGSVSTLTIQRTQQEDSAVYLCASSFEQLYGYTFGSGTRLTVV.

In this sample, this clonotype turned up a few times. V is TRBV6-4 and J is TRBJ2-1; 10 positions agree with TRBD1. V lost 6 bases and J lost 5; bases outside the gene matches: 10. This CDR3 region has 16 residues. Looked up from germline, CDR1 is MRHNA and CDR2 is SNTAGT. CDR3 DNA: TGTGCCAGCAGCAGGGACAGGGGATTTGGAAACAATGAGCAGTTCTTC. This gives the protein CASSRDRGFGNNEQFF.

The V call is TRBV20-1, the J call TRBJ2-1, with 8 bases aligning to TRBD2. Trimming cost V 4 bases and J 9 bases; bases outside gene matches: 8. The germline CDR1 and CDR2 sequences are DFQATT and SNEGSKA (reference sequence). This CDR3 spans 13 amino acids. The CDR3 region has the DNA TGCAGTGCTACCATAGATAGCGGGGCTGAGCAGTTCTTC. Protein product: CSATIDSGAEQFF.

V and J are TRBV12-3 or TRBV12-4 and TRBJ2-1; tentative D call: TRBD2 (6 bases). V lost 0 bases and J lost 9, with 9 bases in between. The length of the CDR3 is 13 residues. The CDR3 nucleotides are TGTGCCAGCAGTTTAGCGCGGGACCTTGAGCAGTTCTTC. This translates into CASSLARDLEQFF.

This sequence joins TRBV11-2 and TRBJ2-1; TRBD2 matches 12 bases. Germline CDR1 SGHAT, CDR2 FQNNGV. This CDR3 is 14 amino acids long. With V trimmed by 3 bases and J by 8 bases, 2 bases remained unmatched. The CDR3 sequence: CASSLTSGRHEQFF. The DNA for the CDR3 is TGTGCCAGCAGCTTGACTAGCGGGAGACATGAGCAGTTCTTC.

The CDR3 loop is CSATRSGRAGGETQYF. CDR3 coding DNA: TGCAGTGCAACTCGTAGCGGGAGGGCCGGCGGTGAGACCCAGTACTTC. This rearrangement joins TRBV20-1 to TRBJ2-5, with 11 bases identical to TRBD2. V was clipped by 6 bases and J by 5 bases; unmatched bases: 14. The germline V gene encodes CDR1 DFQATT and CDR2 SNEGSKA (reference sequence). The CDR3 has 16 residues.

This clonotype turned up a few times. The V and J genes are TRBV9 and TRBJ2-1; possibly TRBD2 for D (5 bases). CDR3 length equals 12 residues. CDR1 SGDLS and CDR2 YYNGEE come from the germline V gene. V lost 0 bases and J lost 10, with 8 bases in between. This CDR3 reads CASSVGGPEQFF. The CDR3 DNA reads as TGTGCCAGCAGCGTAGGAGGGCCGGAGCAGTTCTTC.

Written as DNA, the CDR3 is TGCAGCTCCTCCGCGGGGGAGGTAGGCTACACCTTC. This encodes CSSSAGEVGYTF. The chain recombines TRBV29-1 with TRBJ1-2; TRBD1 is a possible D gene (5 bases). Germline V lookup: CDR1 SQVTM, CDR2 ANQGSEA. V lost 8 bases and J lost 8, with 18 bases in between. The CDR3 loop spans 12 amino acids.

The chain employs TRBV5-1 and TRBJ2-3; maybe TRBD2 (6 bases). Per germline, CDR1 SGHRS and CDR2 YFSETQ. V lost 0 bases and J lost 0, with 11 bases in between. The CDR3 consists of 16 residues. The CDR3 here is CASSLGLATSTDTQYF. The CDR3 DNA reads TGCGCCAGCAGCTTGGGGCTAGCGACTAGCACAGATACGCAGTATTTT.

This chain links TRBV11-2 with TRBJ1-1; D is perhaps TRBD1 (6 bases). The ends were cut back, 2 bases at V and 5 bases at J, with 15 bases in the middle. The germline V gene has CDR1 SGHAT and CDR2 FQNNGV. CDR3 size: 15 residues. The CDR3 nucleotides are TGTGCCAGCAGCTTAAATCTACAGGGAAGAACTGAAGCTTTCTTT. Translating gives CASSLNLQGRTEAFF.

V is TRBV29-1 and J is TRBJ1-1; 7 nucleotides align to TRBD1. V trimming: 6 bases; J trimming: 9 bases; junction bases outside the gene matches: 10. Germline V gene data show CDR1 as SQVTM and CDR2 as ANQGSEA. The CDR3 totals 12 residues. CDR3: CSVGRRDSKAFF. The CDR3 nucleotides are TGCAGCGTCGGCCGCCGGGACAGCAAAGCTTTCTTT. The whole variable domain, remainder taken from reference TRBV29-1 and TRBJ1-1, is SAVISQKPSRDICQRGTSLTIQCQVDSQVTMMFWYRQQPGQSLTLIATANQGSEATYESGFVIDKFPISRPNLTFSTLTVSNMSPEDSSIYLCSVGRRDSKAFFGQGTRLTVV.

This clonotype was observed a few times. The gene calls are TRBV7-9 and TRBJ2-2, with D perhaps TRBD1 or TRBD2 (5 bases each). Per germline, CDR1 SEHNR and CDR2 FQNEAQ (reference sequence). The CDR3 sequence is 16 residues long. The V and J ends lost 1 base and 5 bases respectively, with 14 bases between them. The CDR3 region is CASSLGGTVPTGELFF. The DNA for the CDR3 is TGTGCCAGCAGCTTAGGGGGGACGGTCCCGACCGGGGAGCTGTTTTTT.

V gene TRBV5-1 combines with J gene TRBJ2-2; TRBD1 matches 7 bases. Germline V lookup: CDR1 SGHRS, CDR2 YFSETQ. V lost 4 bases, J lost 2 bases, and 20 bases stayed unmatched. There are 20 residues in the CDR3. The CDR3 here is CASSLPRDRLTGVNTGELFF. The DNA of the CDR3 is TGCGCCAGCAGCCTCCCCCGGGACAGACTTACAGGGGTAAACACCGGGGAGCTGTTTTTT.